The clone carrying this T cell receptor (beta chain) was recorded a few times. Antigen: not known. The sample is drawn from a study of blood T cells in healthy people across ages. Study information: Per two T cells, about one barcoded beta molecule was captured through template switching.

A J-beta primer mix and a sample-barcoded 5' primer were used in a second PCR of roughly 6 to 12 cycles. The study obtained at least 3 million CDR3-containing paired-end reads from every sample. One entry per CDR3 protein results from TCRdb running MiXCR on the 5' RACE reads. The repertoire holds about 1,500,000 distinct CDR3 sequences, with about 43% as singletons. Study observations and caveats: Relative to aged donors, long-lived donors carried more naive CD4+ cells and displayed higher diversity.

Sequencing input: blood. This sequence was found in a young woman in good health.

The CDR3 spells CASSARQGAGYNEQFF. CDR3 in DNA: TGCGCCAGCAGCGCCCGACAGGGGGCAGGTTACAATGAGCAGTTCTTC. This chain uses TRBV5-1 with TRBJ2-1; 10 nucleotides line up with TRBD1. J was trimmed by 4 bases and V by 4 bases; bases with no gene match: 8. Germline CDR1 is SGHRS and CDR2 is YFSETQ. The CDR3 sequence is 16 residues long.